These 11 T cell receptor beta chains share one sample of origin, sequenced in a study of T cells after yellow fever vaccination. TCRdb passed the 5' RACE reads through MiXCR, listing each CDR3 protein once. The sample shows 150,000 or so distinct CDR3 sequences, roughly 6.7% of them seen only once. The sequencing here drew on CD4+ T cells sorted from PBMCs, taken 10 days after the yellow fever booster vaccination. The receptors were sampled from a young man who received the YFV17D yellow fever vaccine.

The rearrangement joins TRBV6-5 to TRBJ2-7, with 9 bases identical to TRBD2. CDR1 is MNHEY, CDR2 SVGAGI, per germline. The J segment lost 3 bases and the V segment lost 2 bases, leaving 2 bases of the junction unmatched. This CDR3 region has 14 residues. The CDR3 DNA reads TGTGCCAGCAGTTACGGGACTAGCATCTACGAGCAGTACTTC. Residues: CASSYGTSIYEQYF.

This clonotype has a count of ten or more. V is TRBV5-1 and J is TRBJ1-6, with D unresolved. Germline CDR1 SGHRS, CDR2 YFSETQ. V shed 2 bases and J shed 9 bases, with 12 bases lying between them. There are 14 residues in the CDR3. In DNA form, the CDR3 reads TGCGCCAGCAGCTTCGAGGGAAACGCTTCACCCCTCCACTTT. Amino acids: CASSFEGNASPLHF.

At least ten counts were recorded for this clonotype. The chain combines TRBV7-2 with TRBJ2-1, with D maybe TRBD2 (6 bases). The CDR3 runs 15 residues. The germline gives CDR1 SGHTA, CDR2 FQGNSA. V was shortened by 5 bases and J by 4 bases, with 15 bases between the two germline ends. The CDR3 nucleotides read TGTGCCAGCAGCCAAAGACTAGATGGGTACAATGAGCAGTTCTTC. Protein: CASSQRLDGYNEQFF.

This clonotype was counted at least ten times. J is TRBJ2-1 and V is TRBV20-1, with D possibly being TRBD2 (5 bases). Trimming cost V 1 base and J 6 bases, with 16 bases left between them. CDR3 length: 15 amino acids. Per the germline V gene, CDR1 is DFQATT and CDR2 is SNEGSKA (reference sequence). CDR3 sequence reads: CSARASRGEGNEQFF. CDR3 nucleotide sequence: TGCAGTGCTAGAGCCTCCCGGGGTGAGGGCAATGAGCAGTTCTTC.

This clonotype came up many times. The genes are TRBV20-1 and TRBJ2-2; 11 nucleotides line up with TRBD2. After removal of 4 bases from V and 5 bases from J, the junction contained 3 bases not matched to a gene. This CDR3 region has 14 residues. Germline assignment: CDR1 DFQATT and CDR2 SNEGSKA (reference sequence). The CDR3 bases are TGCAGTGCTACTAGCGGGAGGCTTACCGGGGAGCTGTTTTTT. This translates into CSATSGRLTGELFF.

This clonotype was detected many times. The chain links TRBV29-1 to TRBJ2-7; TRBD1 aligns across 7 bases. Germline CDR1 is SQVTM and CDR2 is ANQGSEA. The CDR3 covers 16 residues. J was trimmed by 3 bases and V by 1 base; bases with no gene match: 12. The CDR3 DNA reads as TGCAGCGTTGAAGCAGGGAAGGGGGACAGAGGCTACGAGCAGTACTTC. Protein: CSVEAGKGDRGYEQYF.

This clonotype was detected only a few times. The DNA of the CDR3 is TGTGCCAGCAGCTTAGTTTATGAGGCTGGGGGGACCCAGTACTTC. This sequence encodes CASSLVYEAGGTQYF. The rearrangement uses TRBV7-9 and TRBJ2-5; either TRBD1 or TRBD2 may supply D (5 bases each). The CDR3 covers 15 residues. Germline lookup yields CDR1 SEHNR and CDR2 FQNEAQ (reference sequence). V was clipped by 1 base and J by 7 bases, with 16 bases between them.

This clonotype has a count of ten or more. The V gene is TRBV2, the J gene TRBJ2-1; 8 nucleotides match TRBD1. J gave up 7 bases and V 9 bases, and 11 bases lay outside the gene matches. Looked up from germline, CDR1 is SNHLY and CDR2 is FYNNEI. This CDR3 spans 14 amino acids. CDR3: CARTGEDSSNEQFF. The CDR3 DNA is TGTGCCAGGACAGGGGAGGATAGCTCTAATGAGCAGTTCTTC.

The table lists this clonotype with a few counts. The chain has TRBV6-1 and TRBJ2-3; 10 bases align to TRBD2. Trimming cost V 5 bases and J 1 base; bases outside gene matches: 6. This CDR3 is 16 amino acids long. Per the germline V gene, CDR1 is MNHNS and CDR2 is SASEGT. As DNA, the CDR3 is TGTGCCAGCAGTAGAACCGGGACTAGCGGCACAGATACGCAGTATTTT. Protein sequence: CASSRTGTSGTDTQYF.

This clonotype was detected ten times or more. This chain uses TRBV10-3 with TRBJ2-7; 8 bases map to TRBD2. The germline gives CDR1 ENHRY, CDR2 SYGVKD. J lost 4 bases, V lost 2 bases, and 7 bases had no gene match. CDR3 size: 15 residues. The CDR3 here is CAISEAGTRGYEQYF. In nucleotides, the CDR3 is TGTGCCATCAGTGAGGCCGGGACTAGGGGATACGAGCAGTACTTC.

Ten or more counts support this clonotype. The chain uses TRBV6-5 and TRBJ2-3; 9 bases are a match to TRBD1. There are 15 residues in the CDR3. V was clipped by 4 bases and J by 3 bases; unmatched bases: 5. Germline CDR1 reads MNHEY; CDR2 reads SVGAGI. The CDR3: CASSLQGASTDTQYF. The CDR3 DNA follows: TGTGCCAGCAGTTTACAGGGGGCTAGTACAGATACGCAGTATTTT.